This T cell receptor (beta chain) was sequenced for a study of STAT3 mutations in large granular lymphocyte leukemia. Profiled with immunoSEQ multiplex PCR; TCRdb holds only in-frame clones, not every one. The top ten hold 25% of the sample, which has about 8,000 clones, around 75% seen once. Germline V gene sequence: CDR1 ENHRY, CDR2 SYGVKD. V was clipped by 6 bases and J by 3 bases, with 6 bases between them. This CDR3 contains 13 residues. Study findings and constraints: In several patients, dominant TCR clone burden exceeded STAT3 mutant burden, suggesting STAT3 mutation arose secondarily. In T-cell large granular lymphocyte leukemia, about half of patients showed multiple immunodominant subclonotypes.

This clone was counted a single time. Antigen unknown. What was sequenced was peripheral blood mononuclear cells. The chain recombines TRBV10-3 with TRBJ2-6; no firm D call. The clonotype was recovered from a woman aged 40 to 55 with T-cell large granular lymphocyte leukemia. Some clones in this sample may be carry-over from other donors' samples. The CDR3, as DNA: TGTGCCATCAGCCTTGGTGGGGCCAACGTCCTGACTTTC. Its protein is CAISLGGANVLTF.